This T cell receptor (beta chain) appears in the sequencing data of a study of shared clonotypes between healthy human individuals. Clones were read by immunoSEQ multiplex PCR, and TCRdb kept only the in-frame ones, dropping some. Counted here are around 1.9 million clones, approximately 92% occurring once; the ten biggest clones make up approximately 1.7%. Naive CD8 cells lacked CD45RO, underwent positive selection for CCR7 and left out terminally differentiated effector memory CD45RA+ cells. Trimming stripped 6 bases from V and 3 bases from J, with 9 bases between. This CDR3 spans 13 amino acids. Germline-derived CDR1 and CDR2 are SGDLS and YYNGEE.

This TCR derives from a man aged 18 to 35 in good health. Some clones in this sample may be carry-over from other donors' samples. The chain links TRBV9 to TRBJ2-2; perhaps TRBD1 as D (5 bases). Sequencing was carried out using naive CD8+ T cells from PBMCs. CDR3 nucleotides: TGTGCCAGCACCATCAGGGACACCGGGGAGCTGTTTTTT. Translation gives CASTIRDTGELFF.